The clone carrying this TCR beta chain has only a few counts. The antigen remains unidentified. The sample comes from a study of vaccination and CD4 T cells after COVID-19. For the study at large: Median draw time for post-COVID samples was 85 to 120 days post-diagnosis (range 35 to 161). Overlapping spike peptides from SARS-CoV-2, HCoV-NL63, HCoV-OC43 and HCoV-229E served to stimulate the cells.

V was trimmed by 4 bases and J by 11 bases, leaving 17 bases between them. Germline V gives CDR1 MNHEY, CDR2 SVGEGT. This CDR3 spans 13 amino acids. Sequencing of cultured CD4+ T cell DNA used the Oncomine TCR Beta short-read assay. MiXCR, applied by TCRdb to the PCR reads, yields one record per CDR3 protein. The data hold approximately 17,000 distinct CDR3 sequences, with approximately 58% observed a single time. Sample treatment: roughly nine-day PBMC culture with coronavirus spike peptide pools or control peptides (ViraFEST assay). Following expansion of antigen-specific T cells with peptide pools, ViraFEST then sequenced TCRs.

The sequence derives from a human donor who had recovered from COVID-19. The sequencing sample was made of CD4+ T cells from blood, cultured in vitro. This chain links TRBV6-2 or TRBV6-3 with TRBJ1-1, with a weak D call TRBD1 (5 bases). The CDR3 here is CASSSAGPHRAFF. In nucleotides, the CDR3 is TGTGCCAGCAGTTCCGCGGGACCACATCGCGCTTTCTTT.